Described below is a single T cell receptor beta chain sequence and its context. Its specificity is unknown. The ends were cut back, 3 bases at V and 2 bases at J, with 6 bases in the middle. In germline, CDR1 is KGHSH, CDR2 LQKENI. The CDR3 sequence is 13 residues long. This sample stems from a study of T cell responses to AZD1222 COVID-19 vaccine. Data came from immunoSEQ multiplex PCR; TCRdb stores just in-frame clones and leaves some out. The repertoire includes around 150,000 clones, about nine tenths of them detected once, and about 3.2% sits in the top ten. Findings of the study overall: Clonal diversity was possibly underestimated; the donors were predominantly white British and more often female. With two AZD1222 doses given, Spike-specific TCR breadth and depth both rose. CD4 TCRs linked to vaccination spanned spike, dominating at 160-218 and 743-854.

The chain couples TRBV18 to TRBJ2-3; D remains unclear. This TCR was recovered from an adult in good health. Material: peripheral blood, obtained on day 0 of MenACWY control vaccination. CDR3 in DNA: TGTGCCAGCTCACCTATAAACACAGATACGCAGTATTTT. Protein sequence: CASSPINTDTQYF.